This T cell receptor (beta chain) derives from a study of human T cells and chemical hapten exposure. Each CDR3 protein gets one entry after TCRdb re-called the RACE reads with MiXCR. Here the sample spans tens of thousands of distinct CDR3 sequences, approximately 7% being singletons. The CDR3 runs 13 residues. V shed 4 bases and J shed 4 bases, with 10 bases lying between them. From germline, CDR1 is SGHTA and CDR2 FQGTGA. Time point here: patch test 2, 6 weeks after DPC sensitization. Treatment indicated: therapeutic diphenylcyclopropenone sensitization with weekly scalp DPC. The drawing of blood occurred before each patch test was applied.

This clonotype originated in a woman in her thirties with alopecia areata. Some clones in this sample may be carry-over from other donors' samples. Sequences were derived from whole blood, sampled in connection with sensitization to the hapten diphenylcyclopropenone (DPC). The chain has TRBV7-3 and TRBJ1-1, with D unclear. In DNA form, the CDR3 reads TGTGCCAGCAGCTCCGATCATCTCACTGAAGCTTTCTTT. It codes for CASSSDHLTEAFF. The whole variable domain, filled in from reference TRBV7-3 and TRBJ1-1, reads GAGVSQTPSNKVTEKGKYVELRCDPISGHTALYWYRQSLGQGPEFLIYFQGTGAADDSGLPNDRFFAVRPEGSVSTLKIQRTERGDSAVYLCASSSDHLTEAFFGQGTRLTVV.